A single sample gave rise to the 13 T cell receptor beta chains below, sequenced in a study of CXCR3-negative and CXCR3-positive naive CD8 T cells. Carrying UMI labels, the TRB cDNA libraries were prepared through 5' RACE. After re-calling the 5' RACE reads, TCRdb lists one entry per CDR3 protein, DNA absent. This sample's clone table lists 30,000 to 40,000 distinct CDR3 sequences. Source material: memory CD8+ T cells from blood. The receptors originated from a human donor in good health. Some clones in this sample may be carry-over from other donors' samples.

This chain joins TRBV14 and TRBJ2-2. Germline V gene data show CDR1 as SGHDN and CDR2 as FVKESK. The length of the CDR3 is 16 residues. The CDR3 spells CASSQKIYANTGELFF.

The V gene is TRBV20-1, the J gene TRBJ2-1. Germline CDR1 and CDR2: DFQATT and SNEGSKA (reference sequence). The CDR3 contains 15 residues. The CDR3 here is CSARDYSTQANEQFF.

The chain is built from TRBV5-1 and TRBJ2-7; TCRdb's D call, TRBD2, is unchecked because there is no DNA. Germline loops: CDR1 SGHRS, CDR2 YFSETQ. The CDR3 extends over 14 amino acids. CDR3 region: CASSLSGGAYEQYF.

The chain is built from TRBV20-1 and TRBJ2-5; the D call of TRBD1 rests on TCRdb alone, since no DNA is present to check it. The CDR3 is 14 amino acids. Germline V gene lookup returns CDR1 DFQATT and CDR2 SNEGSKA (reference sequence). The CDR3 spells CSASGQGNWETQYF.

V gene TRBV19 combines with J gene TRBJ2-7. CDR3 length: 15 amino acids. Germline loops: CDR1 LNHDA, CDR2 SQIVND (reference sequence). The CDR3 loop is CASGIGQELSYEQYF.

The chain carries TRBV6-2 or TRBV6-3 and TRBJ2-7. Germline CDR1 MNHEY, CDR2 SVGEGT. CDR3 length: 14 amino acids. CDR3 residues: CASSYKPDAYEQYF.

The J gene is TRBJ2-3, the V gene TRBV6-2 or TRBV6-3; TCRdb indicates TRBD2, and absent DNA this call remains unverified. CDR1 is MNHEY and CDR2 is SVGEGT in the germline V gene. The CDR3 extends over 14 amino acids. CDR3 region: CASSPSESPDTQYF.

The chain employs TRBV20-1 and TRBJ1-1; no DNA is available, so the TRBD1 call from TCRdb remains unchecked. Germline values: CDR1 DFQATT, CDR2 SNEGSKA (reference sequence). There are 15 residues in the CDR3. The CDR3 sequence is CSARDFVTAYTEAFF.

The rearrangement uses TRBV5-6 and TRBJ2-7; there is no DNA to check the TCRdb D call of TRBD1. Germline CDR1 is SGHDT and CDR2 is YYEEEE. This CDR3 contains 16 residues. The CDR3 here is CASSSGPGQGTYEQYF.

The chain has TRBV29-1 and TRBJ2-1; TCRdb names TRBD2, which stays unverified in the absence of DNA. Germline values: CDR1 SQVTM, CDR2 ANQGSEA. The CDR3 extends over 13 amino acids. The CDR3: CSVGLAGAYEQFF.

This sequence joins TRBV14 and TRBJ2-3. The CDR3 contains 14 residues. Germline V gives CDR1 SGHDN, CDR2 FVKESK. CDR3 in amino acids: CASSYSFPADTQYF.

The CDR3 reads CASSRLAGDNQETQYF. V usage is TRBV6-5 and J usage is TRBJ2-5; TCRdb's D call, TRBD2, is unchecked because there is no DNA. Looked up from germline, CDR1 is MNHEY and CDR2 is SVGAGI. The CDR3 totals 16 residues.

This chain uses TRBV20-1 with TRBJ1-5; TCRdb outputs TRBD1, but without DNA this stays unchecked. The germline gives CDR1 DFQATT, CDR2 SNEGSKA (reference sequence). This CDR3 has 16 amino acids. CDR3 sequence reads: CSARDRTGRNNQPQHF.